A selection of T cell receptor beta chains follows, all from one sample in a study of early T cells in non-severe SARS-CoV-2 infection. TCRdb re-derived calls from the 5' RACE reads in MiXCR, one entry per CDR3 protein. Here the sample spans over 70,000 distinct CDR3 sequences, roughly 15% being singletons. The sample here was whole blood, taken at baseline. Source of these receptors: an adult who was a healthcare worker with PCR-confirmed SARS-CoV-2 infection or an uninfected control (not recorded which). The CDR3 runs from the conserved cysteine through the conserved F or W. The D gene is left open where the match is weak. The size of a clone is reported for some rows only, either as once, few or many, or as a class for expanded clones.

j_call d_call v_call clone_size cdr3_aa cdr3_nt
TRBJ2-3 . TRBV11-2 few CASSSQRGDTQYF TGTGCCAGCAGCTCCCAGCGTGGAGATACGCAGTATTTT
TRBJ2-3 TRBD2 TRBV19 . CASGTSGRLEDTQYF TGTGCCAGTGGGACTAGCGGGAGGCTAGAAGATACGCAGTATTTT
TRBJ2-5 . TRBV20-1 few CSARRATEIQETQYF TGCAGTGCTAGGAGGGCCACCGAGATCCAAGAGACCCAGTACTTC
TRBJ2-7 . TRBV7-8 . CASSPAGTTYEQYF TGTGCCAGCAGCCCCGCCGGGACAACCTACGAGCAGTACTTC
TRBJ2-7 TRBD2 TRBV19 few CASRLAGDYEQYF TGTGCCAGTCGACTAGCGGGAGACTACGAGCAGTACTTC
TRBJ2-1 TRBD2 TRBV7-9 . CASSNGLLAGAVF TGTGCCAGCAGCAACGGACTTCTAGCGGGAGCCGTCTTC
TRBJ1-5 TRBD1 TRBV18 . CASSTGTDNQPQHF TGTGCCAGCTCAACCGGGACAGACAATCAGCCCCAGCATTTT
TRBJ1-2 TRBD1 TRBV5-4 few CASSLDEDRGYGYTF TGTGCCAGCAGCTTGGATGAGGACAGGGGATATGGCTACACCTTC
TRBJ2-3 TRBD1 TRBV12-5 many CAKTGGPTDTQYF TGTGCTAAGACAGGGGGCCCCACAGATACGCAGTATTTT
TRBJ2-1 . TRBV11-2 . CASSLADWPSDEQFF TGTGCCAGCAGCTTAGCTGACTGGCCTTCGGATGAGCAGTTCTTC
TRBJ2-3 . TRBV7-2 . CASGPAWAAGYRGDTQYF TGTGCCAGCGGCCCCGCCTGGGCAGCGGGGTACAGGGGGGATACGCAGTATTTT
TRBJ2-5 . TRBV10-3 few CAISESGSGETQYF TGTGCCATCAGTGAGTCGGGCTCCGGAGAGACCCAGTACTTC
TRBJ2-5 TRBD2 TRBV7-2 . CASSLGGRLETQYF TGTGCCAGCAGCTTAGGCGGGAGATTAGAGACCCAGTACTTC
TRBJ2-6 TRBD1 TRBV7-8 many CASSSLDRAGANVLTF TGTGCCAGCAGCTCGCTGGACAGGGCTGGGGCCAACGTCCTGACTTTC
TRBJ2-3 TRBD2 TRBV10-1 few CASSDGAGEGTDTQYF TGCGCCAGCAGTGACGGAGCGGGAGAGGGCACAGATACGCAGTATTTT
TRBJ2-7 . TRBV5-4 . CASRPGAGDEQYF TGTGCCAGCAGGCCGGGGGCGGGTGACGAGCAGTACTTC
TRBJ2-3 TRBD2 TRBV10-3 many CAISSGLAGTTDTQYF TGTGCCATCAGCTCCGGACTAGCGGGTACTACAGATACGCAGTATTTT
TRBJ1-2 TRBD1 TRBV18 few CASSPWDSRANYGYTF TGTGCCAGCTCACCATGGGACAGCCGAGCTAACTATGGCTACACCTTC
TRBJ2-7 . TRBV28 . CASSSSGAYEQYF TGTGCCAGCAGTTCGTCCGGGGCCTACGAGCAGTACTTC
TRBJ2-1 TRBD1 TRBV7-9 . CASGTGGTYNEQFF TGTGCCAGCGGGACAGGGGGGACCTACAATGAGCAGTTCTTC
TRBJ1-6 TRBD1 TRBV6-1 few CASSEEGAGGRRSPLHF TGTGCCAGCAGTGAAGAAGGGGCAGGGGGAAGGAGATCACCCCTCCACTTT
TRBJ2-5 . TRBV28 . CASSFNSPETQYF TGTGCCAGCAGTTTCAACAGCCCAGAGACCCAGTACTTC
TRBJ2-5 . TRBV20-1 many CSAVEGGETQYF TGCAGTGCCGTGGAGGGCGGAGAGACCCAGTACTTC